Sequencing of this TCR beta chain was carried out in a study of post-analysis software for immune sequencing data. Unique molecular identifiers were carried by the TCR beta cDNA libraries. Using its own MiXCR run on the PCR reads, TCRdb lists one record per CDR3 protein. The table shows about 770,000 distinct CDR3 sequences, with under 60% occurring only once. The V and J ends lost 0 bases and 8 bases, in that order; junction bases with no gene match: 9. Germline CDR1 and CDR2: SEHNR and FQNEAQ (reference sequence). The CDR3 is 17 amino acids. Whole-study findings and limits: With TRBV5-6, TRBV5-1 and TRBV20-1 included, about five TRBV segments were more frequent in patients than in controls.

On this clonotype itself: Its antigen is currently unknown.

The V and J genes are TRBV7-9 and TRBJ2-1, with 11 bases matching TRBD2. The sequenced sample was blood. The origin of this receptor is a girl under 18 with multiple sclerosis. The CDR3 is CASSLARLLAGGDEQFF. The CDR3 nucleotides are TGTGCCAGCAGCTTAGCTCGGTTGCTAGCGGGAGGTGATGAGCAGTTCTTC.